This passage covers 30 T cell receptor beta chains from one sample sequenced in a study of blood T cell repertoires in COVID-19. Sequencing used immunoSEQ multiplex PCR; TCRdb keeps in-frame clones, though not all of them. Here the sample spans roughly 250,000 clones, around 87% being singletons. The source material was peripheral blood. These receptor sequences come from a woman between 50 and 59 years old with acute or convalescent COVID-19.

This chain joins TRBV5-1 and TRBJ1-4, with 8 positions matching TRBD1. The germline gives CDR1 SGHRS, CDR2 YFSETQ. The CDR3 spans 15 residues. J lost 3 bases, V lost 4 bases, and 5 bases had no gene match. The CDR3 here is CASSRGQAANEKLFF. CDR3 nucleotide sequence: TGCGCCAGCAGCAGGGGACAGGCGGCTAATGAAAAACTGTTTTTT.

This rearrangement joins TRBV10-2 to TRBJ2-2; TRBD2 aligns across 9 bases. Looked up from germline, CDR1 is WSHSY and CDR2 is SAAADI. With 3 bases clipped from V and 4 bases from J, the junction kept 6 bases outside the gene matches. This CDR3 has 16 residues. Here the CDR3 reads CASSDMGLAITGELFF. CDR3 bases: TGCGCCAGCAGTGATATGGGACTAGCAATCACCGGGGAGCTGTTTTTT.

This chain uses TRBV7-2 with TRBJ2-1; 7 bases align to TRBD2. Germline trimming cut 1 base from V and 6 bases from J; bases unmatched to any gene: 6. This CDR3 has 15 residues. Germline CDR1 is SGHTA and CDR2 is FQGNSA. The CDR3 region is CASSLVIAGRNEQFF. As DNA, the CDR3 is TGTGCCAGCAGCTTAGTGATAGCGGGCCGCAATGAGCAGTTCTTC.

V usage is TRBV4-2 and J usage is TRBJ2-5; D may be TRBD1 (6 bases). This CDR3 comprises 13 residues. Trimming removed 0 bases from V and 5 bases from J, with 7 bases in between. CDR1 is LGHNA, CDR2 YNFKEQ, per germline. The CDR3 DNA is TGTGCCAGCAGCCAAGACCAGGGGGAGACCCAGTACTTC. Encoded protein: CASSQDQGETQYF.

The chain carries TRBV6-5 and TRBJ2-7, with TRBD2 matching over 13 bases. The CDR3 spans 16 residues. J gave up 0 bases and V 4 bases, and 3 bases lay outside the gene matches. The germline V gene encodes CDR1 MNHEY and CDR2 SVGAGI. The CDR3 sequence is CASSSWTSGSSYEQYF. CDR3 DNA sequence: TGTGCCAGCAGTTCCTGGACTAGCGGGAGCTCCTACGAGCAGTACTTC.

This clone has more than one count but fewer than ten. The chain employs TRBV7-8 and TRBJ2-1; 9 nucleotides align to TRBD2. Germline assignment: CDR1 SGHVS and CDR2 FQNEAQ. This CDR3 contains 18 residues. Losses at the gene ends were 2 bases for V and 5 bases for J; bases not matched to a gene: 13. The CDR3 DNA sequence: TGTGCCAGCAGCTTATTGGGCTGGGGGCTAGCGGGGAACAATGAGCAGTTCTTC. Amino acid sequence: CASSLLGWGLAGNNEQFF.

This clone occurred a few times. The chain has TRBV9 and TRBJ1-6; D is undetermined. The germline gives CDR1 SGDLS, CDR2 YYNGEE. V lost 0 bases and J lost 10, with 14 bases in between. The CDR3 runs 15 residues. This chain's CDR3 is CASSVDEYFSSPLHF. DNA of the CDR3: TGTGCCAGCAGCGTAGATGAGTATTTCTCGTCACCCCTCCACTTT.

The V call is TRBV2, the J call TRBJ2-3; TRBD2 aligns across 10 bases. Losses at the gene ends were 4 bases for V and 0 bases for J; bases not matched to a gene: 13. This CDR3 contains 19 residues. Germline assignment: CDR1 SNHLY and CDR2 FYNNEI. In DNA form, the CDR3 reads TGTGCCAGCAGTGTACAGCGGGAGGGTTCCTTCTCTAGCACAGATACGCAGTATTTT. Translating gives CASSVQREGSFSSTDTQYF.

This clone was detected only once. The rearrangement uses TRBV28 and TRBJ1-2; a possible D gene is TRBD1 (6 bases). V dropped 7 bases and J dropped 5 bases, with 14 bases sitting between them. The CDR3 is 13 residues long. Germline V CDR1 and CDR2: MDHEN, SYDVKM. The CDR3 here is CASKVGRGYGYTF. The CDR3 DNA follows: TGTGCCAGCAAGGTGGGCAGGGGATATGGCTACACCTTC.

The V and J genes are TRBV7-3 and TRBJ2-6; D ambiguous. This CDR3 has 15 residues. V shed 3 bases and J shed 2 bases, with 8 bases lying between them. Per germline, CDR1 SGHTA and CDR2 FQGTGA. This CDR3 reads CASSFLGTGANVLTF. CDR3 DNA sequence: TGTGCCAGCAGCTTCCTGGGCACTGGGGCCAACGTCCTGACTTTC.

The J gene is TRBJ2-3, the V gene TRBV10-3; 12 nucleotides line up with TRBD2. Germline V gene lookup returns CDR1 ENHRY and CDR2 SYGVKD. The V gene end was trimmed by 11 bases and the J gene end by 3 bases; junction bases not matched to a gene: 6. This CDR3 is 14 amino acids long. The CDR3 region is CAARTSGTTDTQYF. The CDR3 DNA is TGTGCCGCCCGGACTAGCGGGACAACAGATACGCAGTATTTT.

This rearrangement joins TRBV7-8 to TRBJ2-7; 7 bases line up with TRBD2. Trimming removed 5 bases from V and 4 bases from J; junction bases left unmatched: 5. The CDR3 spans 13 residues. Germline V gene sequence: CDR1 SGHVS, CDR2 FQNEAQ. DNA for the CDR3: TGTGCCAGCAGCCTTGCGGGAGATTACGAGCAGTACTTC. It translates to CASSLAGDYEQYF.

This clone was observed once. The V gene is TRBV12-3 or TRBV12-4, the J gene TRBJ1-5; D ambiguous. V was cut by 3 bases and J by 4 bases, with 4 bases left in between. The length of the CDR3 is 12 residues. The CDR3 sequence is CASSLLNQPQHF. The CDR3 nucleotides are TGTGCCAGCAGTTTGCTAAATCAGCCCCAGCATTTT.

The chain is built from TRBV4-3 and TRBJ2-7; D uncertain. The CDR3 sequence is 11 residues long. The V gene's germline CDR1 is LGHNA and CDR2 YSLEER. Trimming removed 6 bases at V and 6 bases at J, with 9 bases between. The CDR3 sequence is CASSKFGEQYF. Written as DNA, the CDR3 is TGCGCCAGCAGTAAATTCGGCGAGCAGTACTTC.

V gene TRBV27 combines with J gene TRBJ2-5; 12 bases fit TRBD2. This CDR3 spans 15 amino acids. Trimming took 2 bases from V and 5 from J; bases not matched to a gene: 3. CDR1 is MNHEY, CDR2 SMNVEV, per germline (reference sequence). The CDR3 here is CASSLGLAGKETQYF. The CDR3 bases are TGTGCCAGCAGTTTAGGACTAGCGGGAAAGGAGACCCAGTACTTC.

CDR3 sequence (DNA): TGTGCCAGCAGCTTTTCGGGTCCAGCACTCGCAGATACGCAGTATTTT. Its protein is CASSFSGPALADTQYF. The chain uses TRBV5-4 and TRBJ2-3, with D hard to call. The CDR3 is made up of 16 amino acids. V was clipped by 2 bases and J by 4 bases, with 17 bases between them. Germline V gene data show CDR1 as SGHNT and CDR2 as YYREEE (reference sequence).

With respect to this clone: In the same sample, other DNA sequences code for this CDR3. The CDR3 DNA reads TGTGCCAGCAGCTCAGGACTAGCGGGGAGCACAGATACGCAGTATTTT. Translation: CASSSGLAGSTDTQYF. This sequence joins TRBV7-3 and TRBJ2-3, with 12 positions matching TRBD2. Trimming removed 4 bases from V and 0 bases from J; junction bases left unmatched: 2. Germline V gives CDR1 SGHTA, CDR2 FQGTGA. This CDR3 region has 16 residues. Combining the CDR3 with reference TRBV7-3 and TRBJ2-3 gives the whole variable domain GAGVSQTPSNKVTEKGKYVELRCDPISGHTALYWYRQSLGQGPEFLIYFQGTGAADDSGLPNDRFFAVRPEGSVSTLKIQRTERGDSAVYLCASSSGLAGSTDTQYFGPGTRLTVL.

This clone was counted once. The chain uses TRBV7-2 and TRBJ2-5; D gene unclear. CDR3 length: 12 amino acids. Germline assignment: CDR1 SGHTA and CDR2 FQGNSA. V shed 2 bases and J shed 5 bases, with 6 bases lying between them. The CDR3 protein is CASSLYSETQYF. DNA for the CDR3: TGTGCCAGCAGCTTATACTCGGAGACCCAGTACTTC.

The chain couples TRBV18 to TRBJ2-1, with TRBD2 matching over 9 bases. The CDR3 contains 16 residues. CDR1 and CDR2 (germline): KGHSH, LQKENI. V shed 1 base and J 2 bases; nucleotides not matched to a gene: 3. The CDR3 reads CASSPRGGRAYNEQFF. The CDR3 bases are TGTGCCAGCTCACCACGCGGCGGGAGGGCCTACAATGAGCAGTTCTTC.

This chain connects TRBV11-2 to TRBJ2-3; a possible D gene is TRBD1 (5 bases). The CDR3 contains 18 residues. The germline V gene has CDR1 SGHAT and CDR2 FQNNGV. Trimming left V 4 bases short and J 0 bases short, with 20 bases between. The CDR3 nucleotides read TGTGCCAGCAGCTGGCCACGAGACAGATATACTAGCACAGATACGCAGTATTTT. Amino acid sequence: CASSWPRDRYTSTDTQYF.

This clone was found once. This chain links TRBV19 with TRBJ2-7, with D perhaps TRBD1 (6 bases). With 2 bases removed from V and 2 bases from J, the gap between germline ends came to 13 bases. CDR1 and CDR2 (germline): LNHDA, SQIVND (reference sequence). The CDR3 length is 15 residues. The CDR3 nucleotides read TGTGCCAGTAGTATAACGTCAGGGGTGACCTACGAGCAGTACTTC. Translation gives CASSITSGVTYEQYF.

This clone came up once. V and J are TRBV18 and TRBJ1-5; D possibly corresponds to TRBD1 (5 bases). Germline CDR1 is KGHSH and CDR2 is LQKENI. V was trimmed by 1 base and J by 4 bases, leaving 11 bases between them. This CDR3 region has 15 residues. The CDR3 region is CASSPHPGPNQPQHF. For the CDR3, the DNA is TGTGCCAGCTCACCACACCCAGGGCCAAATCAGCCCCAGCATTTT.

This clone was counted a single time. The junction differs from germline at one of its ends, possibly a read error. This chain links TRBV7-7 with TRBJ2-1; D might be TRBD2 (5 bases). Germline CDR1 and CDR2: SSHAT and FNYEAQ (reference sequence). The CDR3 length is 14 residues. CDR3 amino acids: CASSLAFGGGEQFF. The CDR3 coding sequence is TGTGCTAGCAGCTTAGCGTTTGGCGGCGGTGAGCAGTTCTTC.

The V gene is TRBV10-3, the J gene TRBJ2-7; 12 nucleotides match TRBD2. The CDR3 is made up of 14 amino acids. CDR1 is ENHRY and CDR2 is SYGVKD in the germline V gene. V was pared by 10 bases and J by 3 bases, with 7 bases of the junction left unmatched. The CDR3 DNA is TGTGCCACCTCTAGCGGGAGGGCCGTCTACGAGCAGTACTTC. This gives the protein CATSSGRAVYEQYF.

The table lists this clone with a count of one. The chain employs TRBV19 and TRBJ2-2; possible D gene TRBD1, 6 bases. The CDR3 runs to 12 residues. Trimming removed 10 bases from V and 7 bases from J, with 13 bases in between. Germline lookup yields CDR1 LNHDA and CDR2 SQIVND (reference sequence). The CDR3 loop is CATLNRDGELFF. CDR3 DNA sequence: TGTGCCACCCTTAACAGGGACGGGGAGCTGTTTTTT. The full variable domain, in which reference TRBV19 and TRBJ2-2 provide the parts outside the CDR3, is DGGITQSPKYLFRKEGQNVTLSCEQNLNHDAMYWYRQDPGQGLRLIYYSQIVNDFQKGDIAEGYSVSREKKESFPLTVTSAQKNPTAFYLCATLNRDGELFFGEGSRLTVL.

The chain has TRBV9 and TRBJ1-2; tentative D call: TRBD1 (6 bases). There are 14 residues in the CDR3. From germline, CDR1 is SGDLS and CDR2 YYNGEE. The V gene lost 1 base and the J gene lost 8 bases, with 15 bases spanning the gap. CDR3 DNA sequence: TGTGCCAGCAGCGTACAGGGGCTCTCCGCGGGCTACACCTTC. This codes for CASSVQGLSAGYTF. Together with reference TRBV9 and TRBJ1-2, the CDR3 gives the full variable domain: DSGVTQTPKHLITATGQRVTLRCSPRSGDLSVYWYQQSLDQGLQFLIQYYNGEERAKGNILERFSAQQFPDLHSELNLSSLELGDSALYFCASSVQGLSAGYTFGSGTRLTVV.

V gene TRBV18 combines with J gene TRBJ2-3; 8 nucleotides agree with TRBD1. The V segment lost 2 bases and the J segment 1 base; nucleotides outside the gene matches: 5. The CDR3 spans 16 residues. CDR1 is KGHSH and CDR2 is LQKENI in the germline V gene. The chain's CDR3 is CASSPIMGQGTDTQYF. DNA of the CDR3: TGTGCCAGCTCACCAATCATGGGACAGGGCACAGATACGCAGTATTTT. The full variable domain, its missing parts supplied by reference TRBV18 and TRBJ2-3, is NAGVMQNPRHLVRRRGQEARLRCSPMKGHSHVYWYRQLPEEGLKFMVYLQKENIIDESGMPKERFSAEFPKEGPSILRIQQVVRGDSAAYFCASSPIMGQGTDTQYFGPGTRLTVL.

The chain employs TRBV6-5 and TRBJ2-5; D not resolved. The length of the CDR3 is 14 residues. Looked up from germline, CDR1 is MNHEY and CDR2 is SVGAGI. V lost 2 bases to trimming and J lost 4 bases, with 11 bases between them. The CDR3 loop reads CASSYRSGGETQYF. DNA for the CDR3: TGTGCCAGCAGTTACAGGTCCGGCGGAGAGACCCAGTACTTC.

The chain joins TRBV7-3 to TRBJ2-1; 10 bases align to TRBD2. Germline V gene sequence: CDR1 SGHTA, CDR2 FQGTGA. The CDR3 covers 15 residues. V lost 5 bases, J lost 6 bases, and 7 bases stayed unmatched. DNA for the CDR3: TGTGCCAGCAGCACCTCTAGCGGGAGCGGCAATGAGCAGTTCTTC. Its protein product is CASSTSSGSGNEQFF.

Here the CDR3 reads CSVVGDTEAFF. The CDR3 DNA reads TGCAGCGTTGTCGGGGACACTGAAGCTTTCTTT. This chain connects TRBV29-1 to TRBJ1-1; no firm D call. Trimming shortened V by 4 bases and J by 3 bases, and 6 bases separated the two germline ends. This CDR3 has 11 amino acids. Germline CDR1 reads SQVTM; CDR2 reads ANQGSEA.